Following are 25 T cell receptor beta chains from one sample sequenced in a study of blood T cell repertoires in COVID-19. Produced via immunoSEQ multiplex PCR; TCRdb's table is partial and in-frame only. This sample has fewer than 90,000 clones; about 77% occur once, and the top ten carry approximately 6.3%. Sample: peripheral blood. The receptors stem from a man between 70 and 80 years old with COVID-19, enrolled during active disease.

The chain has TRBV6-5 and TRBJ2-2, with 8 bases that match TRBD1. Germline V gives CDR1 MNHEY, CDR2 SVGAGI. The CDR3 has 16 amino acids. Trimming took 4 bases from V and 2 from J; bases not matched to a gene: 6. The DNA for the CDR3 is TGTGCCAGCAGTTTAGGGACAGGACTTAACACCGGGGAGCTGTTTTTT. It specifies CASSLGTGLNTGELFF.

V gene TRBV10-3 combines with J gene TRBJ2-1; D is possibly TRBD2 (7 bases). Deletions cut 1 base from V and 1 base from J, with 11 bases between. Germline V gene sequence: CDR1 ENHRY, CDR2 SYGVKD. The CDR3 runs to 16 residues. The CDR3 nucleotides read TGTGCCATCAGTGAGTTGGGGGGGGCTTCCTACAATGAGCAGTTCTTC. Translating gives CAISELGGASYNEQFF.

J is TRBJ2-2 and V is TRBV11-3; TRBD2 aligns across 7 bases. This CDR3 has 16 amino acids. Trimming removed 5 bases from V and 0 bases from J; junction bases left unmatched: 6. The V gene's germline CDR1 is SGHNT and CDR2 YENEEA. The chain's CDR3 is CASSLQTSPNTGELFF. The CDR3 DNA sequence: TGTGCCAGCAGCCTCCAGACTAGCCCGAACACCGGGGAGCTGTTTTTT.

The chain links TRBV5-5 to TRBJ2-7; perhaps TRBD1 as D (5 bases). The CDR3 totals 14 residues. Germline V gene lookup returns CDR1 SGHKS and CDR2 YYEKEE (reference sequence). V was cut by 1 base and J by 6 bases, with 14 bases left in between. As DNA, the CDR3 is TGTGCCAGCAGCTTGTTAGGGGTAGGATCCGAGCAGTACTTC. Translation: CASSLLGVGSEQYF.

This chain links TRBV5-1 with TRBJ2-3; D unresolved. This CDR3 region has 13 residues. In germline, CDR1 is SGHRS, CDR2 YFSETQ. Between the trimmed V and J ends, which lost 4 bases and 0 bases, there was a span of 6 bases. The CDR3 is CASSGSSTDTQYF. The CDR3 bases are TGCGCCAGCAGCGGCAGTAGCACAGATACGCAGTATTTT.

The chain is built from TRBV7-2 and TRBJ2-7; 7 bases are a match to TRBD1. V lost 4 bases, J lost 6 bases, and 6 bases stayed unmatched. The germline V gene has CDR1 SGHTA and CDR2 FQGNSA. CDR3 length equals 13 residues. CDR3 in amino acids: CASSSRQGREQYF. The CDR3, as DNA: TGTGCCAGCAGCTCTCGACAGGGTCGCGAGCAGTACTTC.

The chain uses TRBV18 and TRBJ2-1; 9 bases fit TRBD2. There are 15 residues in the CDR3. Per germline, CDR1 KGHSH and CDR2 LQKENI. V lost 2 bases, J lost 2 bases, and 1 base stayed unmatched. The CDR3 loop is CASSPLAGAYNEQFF. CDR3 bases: TGTGCCAGCTCACCATTAGCGGGGGCCTACAATGAGCAGTTCTTC.

The CDR3: CASSASGDEQYF. The CDR3 coding sequence is TGCGCCAGCAGTGCTTCAGGGGACGAGCAGTACTTC. This sequence joins TRBV10-2 and TRBJ2-7, with D possibly matching TRBD1 (6 bases). CDR1 and CDR2 from the germline V gene are WSHSY and SAAADI. The CDR3 runs to 12 residues. With 4 bases removed from V and 5 bases from J, the gap between germline ends came to 9 bases.

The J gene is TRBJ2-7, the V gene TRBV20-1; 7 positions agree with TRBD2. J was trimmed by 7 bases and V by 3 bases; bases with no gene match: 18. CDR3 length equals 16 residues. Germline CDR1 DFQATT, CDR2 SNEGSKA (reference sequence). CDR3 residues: CSASLPWGEGPGEQYF. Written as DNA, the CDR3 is TGCAGTGCTAGTTTGCCCTGGGGGGAGGGGCCTGGAGAGCAGTACTTC.

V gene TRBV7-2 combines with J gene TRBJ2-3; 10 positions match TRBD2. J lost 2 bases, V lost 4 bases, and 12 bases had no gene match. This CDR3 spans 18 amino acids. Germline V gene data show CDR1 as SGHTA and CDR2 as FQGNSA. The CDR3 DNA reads TGTGCCAGCAGCTCGAGGCTAGCGGGGGCGGTCTACACAGATACGCAGTATTTT. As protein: CASSSRLAGAVYTDTQYF.

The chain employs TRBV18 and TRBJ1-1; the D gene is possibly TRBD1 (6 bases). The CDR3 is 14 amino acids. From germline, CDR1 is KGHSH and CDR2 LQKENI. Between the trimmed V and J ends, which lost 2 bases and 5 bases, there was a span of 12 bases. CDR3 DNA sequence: TGTGCCAGCTCACCATCTGCAGGGGTGACTGAAGCTTTCTTT. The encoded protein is CASSPSAGVTEAFF.

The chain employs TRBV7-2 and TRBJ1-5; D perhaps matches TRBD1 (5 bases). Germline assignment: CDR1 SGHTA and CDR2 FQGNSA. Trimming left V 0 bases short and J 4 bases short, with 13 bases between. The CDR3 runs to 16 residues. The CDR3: CASSLAGGKINQPQHF. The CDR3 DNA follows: TGTGCCAGCAGCTTAGCGGGGGGGAAGATAAATCAGCCCCAGCATTTT.

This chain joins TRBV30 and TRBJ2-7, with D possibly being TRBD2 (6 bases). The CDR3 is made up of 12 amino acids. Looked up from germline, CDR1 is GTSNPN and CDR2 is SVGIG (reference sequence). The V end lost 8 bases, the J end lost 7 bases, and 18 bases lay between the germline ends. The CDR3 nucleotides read TGTGCCCAACGGACGGGGGTGGGGGAGCAGTACTTC. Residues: CAQRTGVGEQYF.

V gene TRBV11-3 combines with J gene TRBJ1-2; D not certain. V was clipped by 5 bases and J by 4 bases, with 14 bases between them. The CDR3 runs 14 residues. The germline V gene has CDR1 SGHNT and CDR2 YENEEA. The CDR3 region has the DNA TGTGCCAGCAGCCCTAGTGAGGGTCTCTATGGCTACACCTTC. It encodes CASSPSEGLYGYTF.

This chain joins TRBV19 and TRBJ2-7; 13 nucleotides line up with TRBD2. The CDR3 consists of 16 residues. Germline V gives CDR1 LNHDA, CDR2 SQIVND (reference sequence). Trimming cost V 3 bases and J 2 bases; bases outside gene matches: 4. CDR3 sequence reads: CASSIQTSGRPYEQYF. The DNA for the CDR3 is TGTGCCAGTAGTATCCAGACTAGCGGGAGGCCCTACGAGCAGTACTTC. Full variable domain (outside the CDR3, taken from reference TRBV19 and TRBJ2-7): DGGITQSPKYLFRKEGQNVTLSCEQNLNHDAMYWYRQDPGQGLRLIYYSQIVNDFQKGDIAEGYSVSREKKESFPLTVTSAQKNPTAFYLCASSIQTSGRPYEQYFGPGTRLTVT.

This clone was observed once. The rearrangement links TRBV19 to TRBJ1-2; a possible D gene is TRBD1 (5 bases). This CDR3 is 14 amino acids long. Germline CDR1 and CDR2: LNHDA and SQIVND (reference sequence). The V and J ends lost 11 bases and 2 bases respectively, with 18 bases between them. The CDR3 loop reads CAASVWGRNYGYTF. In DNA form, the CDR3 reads TGTGCCGCCAGTGTTTGGGGCAGAAACTATGGCTACACCTTC.

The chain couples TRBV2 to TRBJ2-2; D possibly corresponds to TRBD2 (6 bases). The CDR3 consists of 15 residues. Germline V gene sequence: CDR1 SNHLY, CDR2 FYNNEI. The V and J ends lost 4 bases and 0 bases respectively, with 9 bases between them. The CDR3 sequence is CASSGLASNTGELFF. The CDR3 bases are TGTGCCAGCAGTGGTCTAGCGTCGAACACCGGGGAGCTGTTTTTT.

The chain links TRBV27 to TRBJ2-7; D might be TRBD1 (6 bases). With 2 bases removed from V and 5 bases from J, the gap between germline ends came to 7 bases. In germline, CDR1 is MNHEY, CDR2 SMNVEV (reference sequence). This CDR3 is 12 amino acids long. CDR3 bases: TGTGCCAGCAGTTTAACAGGGAACGAGCAGTACTTC. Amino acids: CASSLTGNEQYF.

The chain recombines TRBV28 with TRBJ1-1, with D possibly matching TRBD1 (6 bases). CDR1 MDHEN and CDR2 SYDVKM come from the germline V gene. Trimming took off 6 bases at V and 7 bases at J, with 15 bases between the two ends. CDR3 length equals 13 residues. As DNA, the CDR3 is TGTGCCAGCAGCTCAGGACAGCGGAGTGAAGCTTTCTTT. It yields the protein CASSSGQRSEAFF.

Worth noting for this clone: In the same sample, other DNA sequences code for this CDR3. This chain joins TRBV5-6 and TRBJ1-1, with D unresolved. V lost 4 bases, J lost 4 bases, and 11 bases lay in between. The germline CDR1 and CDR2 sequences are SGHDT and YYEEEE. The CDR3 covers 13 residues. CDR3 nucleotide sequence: TGTGCCAGCAGCCCCACCGAGGGCACTGAAGCTTTCTTT. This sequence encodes CASSPTEGTEAFF.

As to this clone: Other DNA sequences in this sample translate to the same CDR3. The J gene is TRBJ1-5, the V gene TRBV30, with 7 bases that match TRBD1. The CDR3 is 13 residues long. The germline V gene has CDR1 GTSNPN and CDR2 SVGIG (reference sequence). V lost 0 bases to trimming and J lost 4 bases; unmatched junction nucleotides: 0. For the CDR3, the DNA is TGTGCCTGGAGTGTACAGGGGAATCAGCCCCAGCATTTT. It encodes CAWSVQGNQPQHF.

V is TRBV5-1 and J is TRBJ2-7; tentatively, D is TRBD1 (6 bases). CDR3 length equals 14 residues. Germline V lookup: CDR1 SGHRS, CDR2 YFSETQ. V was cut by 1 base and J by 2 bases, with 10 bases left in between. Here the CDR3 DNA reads TGCGCCAGCAGCTTGTGGGGGCGCCCCTACGAGCAGTACTTC. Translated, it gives CASSLWGRPYEQYF. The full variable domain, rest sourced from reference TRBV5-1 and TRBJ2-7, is KAGVTQTPRYLIKTRGQQVTLSCSPISGHRSVSWYQQTPGQGLQFLFEYFSETQRNKGNFPGRFSGRQFSNSRSEMNVSTLELGDSALYLCASSLWGRPYEQYFGPGTRLTVT.

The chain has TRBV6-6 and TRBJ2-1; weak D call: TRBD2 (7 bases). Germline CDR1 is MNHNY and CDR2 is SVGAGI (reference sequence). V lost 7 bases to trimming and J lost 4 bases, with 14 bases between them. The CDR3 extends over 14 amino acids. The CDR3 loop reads CASIRGGEYNEQFF. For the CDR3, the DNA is TGTGCCAGCATTAGGGGGGGGGAATACAATGAGCAGTTCTTC.

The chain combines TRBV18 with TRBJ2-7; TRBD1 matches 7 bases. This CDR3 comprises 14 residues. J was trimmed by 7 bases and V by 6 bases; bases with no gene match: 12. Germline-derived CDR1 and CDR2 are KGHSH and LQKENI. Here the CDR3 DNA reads TGTGCCAGCTCGCCCTACAGGGGCCGGGGTGAGCAGTACTTC. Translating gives CASSPYRGRGEQYF.

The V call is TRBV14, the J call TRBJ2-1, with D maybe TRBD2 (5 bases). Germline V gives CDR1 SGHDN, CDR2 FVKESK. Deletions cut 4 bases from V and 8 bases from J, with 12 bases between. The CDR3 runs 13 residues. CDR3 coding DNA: TGTGCCAGCAGCCCCCACCCCGGGGATGAGCAGTTCTTC. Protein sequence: CASSPHPGDEQFF.